The rows below give T cell receptor beta chains drawn from one sample of a study of shared clonotypes between healthy human individuals. The method was immunoSEQ multiplex PCR; TCRdb's version includes in-frame clones alone and lacks a portion of them. The table lists just over 2,000,000 clones, about 95% of them singletons, with about 1.1% in the top ten. Sequencing was performed on naive CD8+ T cells sorted from blood. These receptors were obtained from a man aged 18-30 years in good health. Each CDR3 is given with its conserved first and last residue. D genes are given only for firm matches. Only some rows state a clone size, as once, few, many or a class for expanded clones.

abundance	v_gene	d_gene	j_gene	CDR3aa	CDR3nt
-	TRBV29-1	-	TRBJ1-1	CSVVGPPNTEAFF	TGCAGCGTTGTGGGGCCCCCGAACACTGAAGCTTTCTTT
-	TRBV7-6	-	TRBJ2-1	CASSESSYNEQFF	TGTGCCAGCAGCGAGAGCTCCTACAATGAGCAGTTCTTC
-	TRBV7-9	-	TRBJ1-1	CASSLAIGSAEAFF	TGTGCCAGCAGCTTAGCAATCGGGAGCGCTGAAGCTTTCTTT
-	TRBV5-1	-	TRBJ2-7	CASGPTGTYEQYF	TGCGCCAGCGGGCCGACGGGAACCTACGAGCAGTACTTC
-	TRBV6-5	-	TRBJ2-5	CASSYAPQETQYF	TGTGCCAGCAGTTACGCCCCCCAAGAGACCCAGTACTTC
-	TRBV10-2	TRBD1	TRBJ1-2	CASSAGGAFSGYTF	TGCGCCAGCAGTGCAGGGGGCGCTTTTAGTGGCTACACCTTC
-	TRBV9	-	TRBJ2-7	CASSVAPSTSYEQYF	TGTGCCAGCAGCGTAGCCCCGTCAACCTCCTACGAGCAGTACTTC
-	TRBV10-3	-	TRBJ2-7	CAISGNSGSSYEQYF	TGTGCCATCAGTGGAAATTCCGGGTCTTCCTACGAGCAGTACTTC
-	TRBV29-1	-	TRBJ1-1	CSVEGSEAFF	TGCAGCGTTGAGGGGTCTGAAGCTTTCTTT
-	TRBV6-5	-	TRBJ2-1	CASSYTQVSNEQFF	TGTGCCAGCAGTTACACTCAGGTCTCCAATGAGCAGTTCTTC
once	TRBV19	-	TRBJ2-7	CASKKTGLSSYEQYF	TGTGCCAGTAAAAAAACAGGCTTGTCCTCCTACGAGCAGTACTTC
-	TRBV7-2	-	TRBJ2-1	CASSSRDNEQFF	TGTGCCAGCAGCTCTAGAGACAATGAGCAGTTCTTC
-	TRBV27	-	TRBJ2-1	CASSLRQGYYNEQFF	TGTGCCAGCAGTTTAAGGCAGGGCTACTACAATGAGCAGTTCTTC
-	TRBV27	TRBD2	TRBJ2-7	CASTPGLAGASNYEQYF	TGTGCCAGCACCCCGGGACTAGCGGGGGCCTCCAACTACGAGCAGTACTTC
-	TRBV27	-	TRBJ2-7	CASSSRVSSYEQYF	TGTGCCAGCAGTTCGCGCGTAAGCTCCTACGAGCAGTACTTC
-	TRBV9	-	TRBJ2-3	CASSAPPVEGVNKRELDTQYF	TGTGCCAGCAGCGCCCCCCCCGTCGAGGGAGTGAACAAGAGGGAACTAGATACGCAGTATTTT
-	TRBV6-6	-	TRBJ1-2	CASSYLGDGYTF	TGTGCCAGCAGTTACCTGGGAGATGGCTACACCTTC
-	TRBV13	TRBD1	TRBJ2-3	CASSFDRAADTQYF	TGTGCCAGCAGCTTCGACAGGGCCGCAGATACGCAGTATTTT
-	TRBV5-1	-	TRBJ2-5	CASSLVRSQETQYF	TGCGCCAGCAGCTTAGTTCGGTCCCAAGAGACCCAGTACTTC
-	TRBV27	TRBD1	TRBJ2-7	CASRPDRGAYEQYF	TGTGCCAGCAGGCCCGACAGGGGGGCCTACGAGCAGTACTTC
-	TRBV6-5	TRBD1	TRBJ1-2	CASSYSGQGLGYTF	TGTGCCAGCAGTTACTCCGGACAGGGGTTAGGCTACACCTTC
-	TRBV5-1	-	TRBJ1-6	CASSLDGQTSSYNSPLHF	TGCGCCAGCAGCTTGGATGGGCAGACGAGCTCCTATAATTCACCCCTCCACTTT
-	TRBV30	-	TRBJ2-7	CAWGDTGPTYEQYF	TGTGCCTGGGGGGACACAGGGCCAACCTACGAGCAGTACTTC